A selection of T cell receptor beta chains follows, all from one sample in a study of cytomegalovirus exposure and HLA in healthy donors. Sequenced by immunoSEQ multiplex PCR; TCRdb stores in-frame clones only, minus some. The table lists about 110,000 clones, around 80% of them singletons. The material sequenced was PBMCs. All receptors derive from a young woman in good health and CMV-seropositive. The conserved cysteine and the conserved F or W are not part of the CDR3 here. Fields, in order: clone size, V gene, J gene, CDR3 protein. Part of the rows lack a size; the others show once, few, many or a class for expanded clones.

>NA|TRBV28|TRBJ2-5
ASSLAGGETQY
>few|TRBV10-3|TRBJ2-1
AISESRTGNNEQF
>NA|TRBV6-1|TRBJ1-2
ASSDRQGGYGYT
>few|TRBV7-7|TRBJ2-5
ASSSQLADKETQY
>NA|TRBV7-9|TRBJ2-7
ASSLGTVSYEQY
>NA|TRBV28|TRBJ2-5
ASTAGRGTQY
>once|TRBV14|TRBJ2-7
ASSPWTGYYDEQY
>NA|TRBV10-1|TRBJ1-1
ASSEAGRTEAF
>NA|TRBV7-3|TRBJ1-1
ASSFPDRGAEAF
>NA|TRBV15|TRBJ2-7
ATSRITSGPYEQY
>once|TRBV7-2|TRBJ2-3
ASSRDRYTDTQY